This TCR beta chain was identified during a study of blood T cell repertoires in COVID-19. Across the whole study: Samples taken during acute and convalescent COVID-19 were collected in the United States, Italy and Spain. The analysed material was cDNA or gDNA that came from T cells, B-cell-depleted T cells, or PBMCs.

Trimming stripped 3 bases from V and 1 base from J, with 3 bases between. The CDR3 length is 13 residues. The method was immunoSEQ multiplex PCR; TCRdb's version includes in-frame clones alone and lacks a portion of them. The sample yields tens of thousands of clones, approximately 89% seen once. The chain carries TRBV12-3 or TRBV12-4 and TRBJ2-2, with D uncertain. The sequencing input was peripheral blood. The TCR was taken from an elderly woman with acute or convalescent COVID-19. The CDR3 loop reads CASSFRNTGELFF. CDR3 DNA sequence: TGTGCCAGCAGTTTCAGGAACACCGGGGAGCTGTTTTTT.